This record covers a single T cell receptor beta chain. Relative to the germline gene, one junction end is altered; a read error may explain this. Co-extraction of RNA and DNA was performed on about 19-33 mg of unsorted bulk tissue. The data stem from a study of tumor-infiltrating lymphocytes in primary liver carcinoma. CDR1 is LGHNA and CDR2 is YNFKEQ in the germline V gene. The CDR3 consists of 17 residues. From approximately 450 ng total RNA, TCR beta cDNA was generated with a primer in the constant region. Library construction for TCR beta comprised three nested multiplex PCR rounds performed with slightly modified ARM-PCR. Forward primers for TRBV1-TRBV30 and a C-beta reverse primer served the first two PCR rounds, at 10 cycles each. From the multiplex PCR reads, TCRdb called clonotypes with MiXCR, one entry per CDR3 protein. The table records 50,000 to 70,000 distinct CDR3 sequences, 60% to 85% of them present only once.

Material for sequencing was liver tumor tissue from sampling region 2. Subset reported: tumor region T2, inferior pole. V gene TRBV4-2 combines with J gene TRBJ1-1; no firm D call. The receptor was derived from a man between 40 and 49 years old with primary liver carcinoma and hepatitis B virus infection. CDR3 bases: TGTGTCAGCAGCCAAGAGTACGAACAGAGTTTTTGGACTGAAGCTTTCTTT. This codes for CVSSQEYEQSFWTEAFF.